Listed below are T cell receptor beta chains from one sample, sequenced in a study of blood T cell repertoires in COVID-19. Clones were sequenced by immunoSEQ multiplex PCR, and TCRdb holds only the in-frame ones, with some missing. The repertoire holds some 120,000 clones, less than 95% seen once, with approximately 1.7% in the top ten. Sequenced material: peripheral blood. The origin of the receptors is a human donor with active COVID-19. The donor label of this sample is uncertain. CDR3s include the opening cysteine and the closing phenylalanine or tryptophan. D genes are given only for firm matches. For some rows the clone size is stated as once, few or many, or as a class when expanded; others skip it.

d_gene: TRBD1
v_gene: TRBV18
j_gene: TRBJ1-6
abundance: -
CDR3nt: TGTGCCAGCTCCCCCGGGACAGGGAACGGAAATTCACCCCTCCACTTT
CDR3aa: CASSPGTGNGNSPLHF

d_gene: TRBD2
v_gene: TRBV3-1/TRBV3-2
j_gene: TRBJ2-1
abundance: -
CDR3nt: TGTGCCAGCAGCCAAAGGGGGCTAGCGGGGGGTCTTTTCCATGAGCAGTTCTTC
CDR3aa: CASSQRGLAGGLFHEQFF

d_gene: -
v_gene: TRBV2
j_gene: TRBJ1-1
abundance: -
CDR3nt: TGTGCCAGCAGACGACTACTGCGCACTGAAGCTTTCTTT
CDR3aa: CASRRLLRTEAFF

d_gene: TRBD1
v_gene: TRBV12-3/TRBV12-4
j_gene: TRBJ1-2
abundance: -
CDR3nt: TGTGCCAGCAGTTTGACAGGGGAGGGCTACACCTTC
CDR3aa: CASSLTGEGYTF

d_gene: -
v_gene: TRBV7-2
j_gene: TRBJ1-1
abundance: -
CDR3nt: TGTGCCAGCAGCTTACGGTGGAGCCCCAACACTGAAGCTTTCTTT
CDR3aa: CASSLRWSPNTEAFF

d_gene: -
v_gene: TRBV6-1
j_gene: TRBJ2-2
abundance: -
CDR3nt: TGTGCCAGCAGTGACAGGGTGGCCACCGGGGAGCTGTTTTTT
CDR3aa: CASSDRVATGELFF

d_gene: TRBD1
v_gene: TRBV6-5
j_gene: TRBJ1-3
abundance: -
CDR3nt: TGTGCCAGCCTGGACAGGAGCTCTGGAAACACCATATATTTT
CDR3aa: CASLDRSSGNTIYF

d_gene: TRBD2
v_gene: TRBV28
j_gene: TRBJ2-5
abundance: -
CDR3nt: TGTGCCAGCAGTTTGTTCGGCCGAGGACTAGCTCAAGAGACCCAGTACTTC
CDR3aa: CASSLFGRGLAQETQYF

d_gene: -
v_gene: TRBV7-9
j_gene: TRBJ2-4
abundance: -
CDR3nt: TGTGCCAGCAGCCAAAGACAGACAGCCAAAAACATTCAGTACTTC
CDR3aa: CASSQRQTAKNIQYF

d_gene: TRBD1
v_gene: TRBV4-3
j_gene: TRBJ2-7
abundance: -
CDR3nt: TGCGCCAGCAGCCAGGACGGGACAGCACGGATCTACGAGCAGTACTTC
CDR3aa: CASSQDGTARIYEQYF

d_gene: -
v_gene: TRBV20-1
j_gene: TRBJ2-7
abundance: -
CDR3nt: TGCAGTGCTAGTATGGCCTCACCCTTCAGCGAGCAGTACTTC
CDR3aa: CSASMASPFSEQYF

d_gene: TRBD2
v_gene: TRBV7-4
j_gene: TRBJ2-7
abundance: -
CDR3nt: TGTGCCAGCAGCACTATAGTACCCCCCCCGGGGGGTTACGAGCAGTACTTC
CDR3aa: CASSTIVPPPGGYEQYF

d_gene: -
v_gene: TRBV7-6
j_gene: TRBJ2-5
abundance: -
CDR3nt: TGTGCCAGCAGCACGGGGGTTTTTCAAGAGACCCAGTACTTC
CDR3aa: CASSTGVFQETQYF

d_gene: -
v_gene: TRBV5-4
j_gene: TRBJ2-6
abundance: once
CDR3nt: TGTGCCAGCAGCCTCCTAAGTTCTGGGGCCAACGTCCTGACTTTC
CDR3aa: CASSLLSSGANVLTF

d_gene: -
v_gene: TRBV7-9
j_gene: TRBJ1-4
abundance: -
CDR3nt: TGTGCCAGCAGCTTAGCTCTCCCTCCGAGTGAAAAACTGTTTTTT
CDR3aa: CASSLALPPSEKLFF

d_gene: TRBD1
v_gene: TRBV27
j_gene: TRBJ1-6
abundance: -
CDR3nt: TGTGCCAGCAGTTTATCGGGAATGGGACAGGTCAATAATTCACCCCTCCACTTT
CDR3aa: CASSLSGMGQVNNSPLHF

d_gene: -
v_gene: TRBV10-3
j_gene: TRBJ1-4
abundance: -
CDR3nt: TGTGCCATCAGTGAGTCGGAGGGGATTGAAAAACTGTTTTTT
CDR3aa: CAISESEGIEKLFF

d_gene: -
v_gene: TRBV6-5
j_gene: TRBJ1-1
abundance: -
CDR3nt: TGTGCCAGCAGACGCGAACAGGGAGGGATCACTGAAGCTTTCTTT
CDR3aa: CASRREQGGITEAFF

d_gene: -
v_gene: TRBV11-2
j_gene: TRBJ2-3
abundance: -
CDR3nt: TGTGCCAGCAGGATTGGACAGCTAAGCAGCACAGATACGCAGTATTTT
CDR3aa: CASRIGQLSSTDTQYF

d_gene: TRBD1
v_gene: TRBV5-1
j_gene: TRBJ1-1
abundance: -
CDR3nt: TGCGCCAGCAGCATTGGGACAGGGGTCCTTAACACTGAAGCTTTCTTT
CDR3aa: CASSIGTGVLNTEAFF

d_gene: TRBD2
v_gene: TRBV5-4
j_gene: TRBJ2-2
abundance: -
CDR3nt: TGTGCCAGCAGCTTCGGCCTAGCGGGGGCCAAGGGCACCGGGGAGCTGTTTTTT
CDR3aa: CASSFGLAGAKGTGELFF

d_gene: TRBD1
v_gene: TRBV4-3
j_gene: TRBJ1-1
abundance: -
CDR3nt: TGCGCCAGCAGCCAAGATACAGGGGACACTGAAGCTTTCTTT
CDR3aa: CASSQDTGDTEAFF

d_gene: TRBD1
v_gene: TRBV6-2/TRBV6-3
j_gene: TRBJ1-5
abundance: -
CDR3nt: TGTGCCAGCAGTCGACAGGGGCGCAGGGGGCAGCCCCAGCATTTT
CDR3aa: CASSRQGRRGQPQHF

d_gene: -
v_gene: TRBV9
j_gene: TRBJ1-3
abundance: -
CDR3nt: TGTGCCAGCAGCGTAGAATTGCGGGGAGCTGGAAACACCATATATTTT
CDR3aa: CASSVELRGAGNTIYF

d_gene: TRBD1
v_gene: TRBV30
j_gene: TRBJ1-2
abundance: -
CDR3nt: TGTGCCTGGAGTGCCGAAGGGGGCGCGGGTGGCTACACCTTC
CDR3aa: CAWSAEGGAGGYTF

d_gene: -
v_gene: TRBV6-5
j_gene: TRBJ1-2
abundance: -
CDR3nt: TGTGCCAGCAGAGACGAGAGACAAGCTAACTATGGCTACACCTTC
CDR3aa: CASRDERQANYGYTF

d_gene: -
v_gene: TRBV14
j_gene: TRBJ2-7
abundance: -
CDR3nt: TGTGCCAGCAGCCAAGATCACAGAAACGAGCAGTACTTC
CDR3aa: CASSQDHRNEQYF

d_gene: TRBD1
v_gene: TRBV14
j_gene: TRBJ2-2
abundance: -
CDR3nt: TGTGCCAGCAGCCAGTCTAAAGAAAAACAGGGGATTTCGCCCGGGGAGCTGTTTTTT
CDR3aa: CASSQSKEKQGISPGELFF

d_gene: -
v_gene: TRBV2
j_gene: TRBJ1-1
abundance: -
CDR3nt: TGTGCCAGCAGTGAAGTTGGGGGGACTGAAGCTTTCTTT
CDR3aa: CASSEVGGTEAFF

d_gene: TRBD1
v_gene: TRBV7-2
j_gene: TRBJ1-2
abundance: -
CDR3nt: TGTGCCAGCAGCGTACTAGGGACAGGGCCTTCCTATGGCTACACCTTC
CDR3aa: CASSVLGTGPSYGYTF

d_gene: -
v_gene: TRBV18
j_gene: TRBJ1-6
abundance: -
CDR3nt: TGTGCCAGCTCACCACCGGTTCTCAGGGGAAATTCACCCCTCCACTTT
CDR3aa: CASSPPVLRGNSPLHF

d_gene: TRBD1
v_gene: TRBV27
j_gene: TRBJ1-2
abundance: -
CDR3nt: TGTGCCAGCAGTTCCTATACAGGGGGTTATAACTATGGCTACACCTTC
CDR3aa: CASSSYTGGYNYGYTF

d_gene: TRBD2
v_gene: TRBV5-1
j_gene: TRBJ2-1
abundance: -
CDR3nt: TGCGCCAGCCAAGAAATTGCTAGCGGGGGGGCCGTAAATGAGCAGTTCTTC
CDR3aa: CASQEIASGGAVNEQFF

d_gene: -
v_gene: TRBV4-1
j_gene: TRBJ1-1
abundance: -
CDR3nt: TGCGCCAGCAGCCACCGGAGGATGAACACTGAAGCTTTCTTT
CDR3aa: CASSHRRMNTEAFF

d_gene: -
v_gene: TRBV5-1
j_gene: TRBJ1-6
abundance: once
CDR3nt: TGCGCCAGCAGCTTGTGGGGGAGGCAGGGAGAGTCACCCCTCCACTTT
CDR3aa: CASSLWGRQGESPLHF

d_gene: -
v_gene: TRBV5-1
j_gene: TRBJ2-7
abundance: -
CDR3nt: TGCGCCAGCAGCTTGATACAGGACACGGAAGAGCAGTACTTC
CDR3aa: CASSLIQDTEEQYF

d_gene: TRBD1
v_gene: TRBV29-1
j_gene: TRBJ1-1
abundance: few
CDR3nt: TGCAGCGTTCCGCAGTCCGGGACAGGGACTGAAGCTTTCTTT
CDR3aa: CSVPQSGTGTEAFF

d_gene: -
v_gene: TRBV12-5
j_gene: TRBJ1-1
abundance: -
CDR3nt: TGTGCTAGTGGTTTGAGACAGACTGAAGCTTTCTTT
CDR3aa: CASGLRQTEAFF

d_gene: -
v_gene: TRBV4-1
j_gene: TRBJ2-1
abundance: -
CDR3nt: TGCGCCAGCAGCCACGTCATAGGGCAGGGGAGAGTCAATGAGCAGTTCTTC
CDR3aa: CASSHVIGQGRVNEQFF

d_gene: TRBD2
v_gene: TRBV9
j_gene: TRBJ2-2
abundance: -
CDR3nt: TGTGCCAGCAGCTTAAGGGGCGGGAGCACCGGGGAGCTGTTTTTT
CDR3aa: CASSLRGGSTGELFF

d_gene: -
v_gene: TRBV10-3
j_gene: TRBJ2-5
abundance: -
CDR3nt: TGTGCCATCAGTAGGGACATCGCTCAAGAGACCCAGTACTTC
CDR3aa: CAISRDIAQETQYF

d_gene: TRBD1
v_gene: TRBV6-5
j_gene: TRBJ2-7
abundance: once
CDR3nt: TGTGCCAGCAGGGTAGACAGGGTTCCCTACGAGCAGTACTTC
CDR3aa: CASRVDRVPYEQYF

d_gene: -
v_gene: TRBV11-2
j_gene: TRBJ2-7
abundance: -
CDR3nt: TGTGCCAGCAGCTTAGGGGTAGAGGTCGCGCAGTACTTC
CDR3aa: CASSLGVEVAQYF

d_gene: TRBD1
v_gene: TRBV19
j_gene: TRBJ1-4
abundance: -
CDR3nt: TGTGCCAGTAGTATGGGCAGGGGGCCTGAAAAACTGTTTTTT
CDR3aa: CASSMGRGPEKLFF

d_gene: TRBD1
v_gene: TRBV7-2
j_gene: TRBJ2-7
abundance: -
CDR3nt: TGTGCCAGCAGCTTAGACGGACAGGGGGCTTCCTACGAGCAGTACTTC
CDR3aa: CASSLDGQGASYEQYF

d_gene: -
v_gene: TRBV5-4
j_gene: TRBJ1-5
abundance: once
CDR3nt: TGTGCCAGCAGCTTCTTCGGGGGGAATCAGCCCCAGCATTTT
CDR3aa: CASSFFGGNQPQHF

d_gene: -
v_gene: TRBV19
j_gene: TRBJ2-1
abundance: -
CDR3nt: TGTGCCAGTAGTATCCCCCCATACAATGAGCAGTTCTTC
CDR3aa: CASSIPPYNEQFF

d_gene: -
v_gene: TRBV28
j_gene: TRBJ1-3
abundance: once
CDR3nt: TGTGCCAGCAGTTTTTTTGTCGGGGAAAGGACTCCAAGGCCAGGCGGAAACACCATATATTTT
CDR3aa: CASSFFVGERTPRPGGNTIYF

d_gene: TRBD1
v_gene: TRBV7-6
j_gene: TRBJ2-5
abundance: -
CDR3nt: TGTGCCAGCAGCTTGCACGGGACAGTACAAGAGACCCAGTACTTC
CDR3aa: CASSLHGTVQETQYF

d_gene: -
v_gene: TRBV6-2/TRBV6-3
j_gene: TRBJ1-3
abundance: -
CDR3nt: TGTGCCAGCAGTTACGTTGGGGGGAGCTCTGGAAACACCATATATTTT
CDR3aa: CASSYVGGSSGNTIYF